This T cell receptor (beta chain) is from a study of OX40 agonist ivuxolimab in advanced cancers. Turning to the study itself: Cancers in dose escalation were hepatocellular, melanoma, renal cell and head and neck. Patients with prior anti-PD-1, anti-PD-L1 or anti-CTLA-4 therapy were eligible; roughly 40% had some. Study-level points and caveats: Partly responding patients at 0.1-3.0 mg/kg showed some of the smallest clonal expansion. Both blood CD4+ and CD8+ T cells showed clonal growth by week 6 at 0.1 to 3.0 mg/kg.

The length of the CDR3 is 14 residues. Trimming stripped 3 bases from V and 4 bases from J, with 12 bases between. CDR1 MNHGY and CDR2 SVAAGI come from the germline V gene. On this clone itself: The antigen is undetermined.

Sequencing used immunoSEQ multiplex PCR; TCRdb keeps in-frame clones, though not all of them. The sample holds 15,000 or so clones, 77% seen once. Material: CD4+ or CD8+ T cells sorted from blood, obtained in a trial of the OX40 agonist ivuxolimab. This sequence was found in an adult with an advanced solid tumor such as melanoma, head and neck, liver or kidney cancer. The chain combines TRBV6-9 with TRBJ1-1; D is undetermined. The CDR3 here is CASSYESQTTEAFF. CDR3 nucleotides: TGTGCCAGCAGTTACGAAAGCCAAACCACTGAAGCTTTCTTT.